This is a list of T cell receptor beta chains from one sample in a study of control samples from healthy donors and cancer patients. Clones were sequenced by immunoSEQ multiplex PCR, and TCRdb holds only the in-frame ones, with some missing. The sample yields some 71,000 clones, around nine tenths seen once. Sample: PBMCs. The receptors were gathered from a man in his 60s with lung cancer. Both conserved end residues are part of each CDR3. A D gene is named only where the DNA matches it firmly. Size is omitted from some rows. Given values are once, few, many or a class for expanded clones.

J	D	size	V	CDR3	DNA
TRBJ1-1	-	-	TRBV7-2	CASSQYPPGLNTEAFF	TGTGCCAGCAGCCAATACCCTCCGGGGCTGAACACTGAAGCTTTCTTT
TRBJ2-5	-	-	TRBV5-4	CASSSTSQSQETQYF	TGTGCCAGCAGCTCCACCTCCCAGAGTCAAGAGACCCAGTACTTC
TRBJ1-2	TRBD1	-	TRBV27	CASSTQTGVYGYTF	TGTGCCAGCAGTACCCAAACAGGGGTCTATGGCTACACCTTC
TRBJ1-4	-	-	TRBV3-1/TRBV3-2	CASSLRATNEKLFF	TGTGCCAGCAGCCTCAGGGCAACTAATGAAAAACTGTTTTTT
TRBJ2-3	-	few	TRBV7-3	CASSSFTDTQYF	TGTGCCAGCAGCTCCTTCACAGATACGCAGTATTTT
TRBJ1-6	TRBD1	-	TRBV7-2	CASSLFLLAGGPPFSPLHF	TGTGCCAGCAGCTTATTTTTGTTGGCAGGGGGCCCTCCGTTTTCACCCCTCCACTTT
TRBJ2-1	TRBD1	-	TRBV24-1	CATSDFSDRGDEQFF	TGTGCCACCAGTGATTTCTCTGACAGGGGGGATGAGCAGTTCTTC
TRBJ1-5	-	-	TRBV6-6	CASKNRGGRGDQPQHF	TGTGCCAGCAAAAATCGAGGAGGGAGGGGCGACCAGCCCCAGCATTTT
TRBJ1-3	-	few	TRBV9	CASSVGSSGNTIYF	TGTGCCAGCAGCGTAGGAAGTTCTGGAAACACCATATATTTT
TRBJ1-1	-	-	TRBV12-3/TRBV12-4	CASRDTEAFF	TGTGCCAGCAGGGACACTGAAGCTTTCTTT
TRBJ1-1	TRBD1	-	TRBV7-3	CASSLSDRAEAFF	TGTGCCAGCAGCTTGTCGGACAGGGCCGAAGCTTTCTTT
TRBJ1-2	-	-	TRBV12-3/TRBV12-4	CASSLDRDHGYTF	TGTGCCAGCAGTTTAGACAGGGATCACGGCTACACCTTC
TRBJ2-3	-	-	TRBV11-2	CASSLESGIRSDTQYF	TGTGCCAGCAGCTTAGAATCGGGTATCCGGTCAGATACGCAGTATTTT
TRBJ1-1	-	-	TRBV18	CASSQGTPPTEAFF	TGTGCCAGCTCACAGGGGACTCCCCCGACCGAAGCTTTCTTT
TRBJ1-1	-	-	TRBV19	CASSWQSRSMNTEAFF	TGTGCCAGTAGTTGGCAGTCGAGATCGATGAACACTGAAGCTTTCTTT
TRBJ1-3	-	once	TRBV14	CASSQHPGNTIYF	TGTGCCAGCAGCCAGCATCCCGGAAACACCATATATTTT
TRBJ2-3	TRBD2	-	TRBV24-1	CATSDLGAGGTDTQYF	TGTGCCACCAGTGATTTGGGAGCGGGGGGCACAGATACGCAGTATTTT
TRBJ2-2	TRBD1	-	TRBV7-3	CASEDRGNTGELFF	TGTGCCAGCGAGGACAGGGGGAACACCGGGGAGCTGTTTTTT
TRBJ1-4	-	-	TRBV7-2	CASSFFGTEKLFF	TGTGCCAGCAGCTTTTTCGGGACGGAAAAACTGTTTTTT
TRBJ2-1	TRBD1	-	TRBV29-1	CSVEIGQGYNEQFF	TGCAGCGTTGAAATTGGACAGGGATACAATGAGCAGTTCTTC
TRBJ1-5	TRBD1	-	TRBV30	CAWSTGSGQPQHF	TGTGCCTGGTCGACAGGGTCGGGGCAGCCCCAGCATTTT
TRBJ2-2	TRBD1	-	TRBV7-9	CASSSAGTANTGELFF	TGTGCCAGCAGTTCGGCCGGGACAGCGAACACCGGGGAGCTGTTTTTT
TRBJ2-5	TRBD1	-	TRBV7-2	CASSWDRGSQETQYF	TGTGCCAGCAGCTGGGACAGGGGTTCTCAAGAGACCCAGTACTTC
TRBJ1-5	-	-	TRBV12-5	CASGLVPRSGNQPQHF	TGTGCTAGTGGTTTGGTACCAAGGAGCGGCAATCAGCCCCAGCATTTT
TRBJ2-1	TRBD1	-	TRBV6-5	CASRPGQGSYNEQFF	TGTGCCAGCAGGCCGGGACAGGGGTCCTACAATGAGCAGTTCTTC
TRBJ1-2	TRBD1	-	TRBV9	CASSVGQGLPNYGYTF	TGTGCCAGCAGCGTCGGACAGGGGCTTCCTAACTATGGCTACACCTTC
TRBJ1-6	-	-	TRBV6-4	CASKVGGRDNSPLHF	TGTGCCAGCAAGGTCGGGGGAAGGGATAATTCACCCCTCCACTTT
TRBJ1-6	-	-	TRBV23-1	CASSQAIHSLTTPLHF	TGCGCCAGCAGTCAAGCCATACACTCCCTCACTACACCCCTCCACTTT
TRBJ2-1	-	-	TRBV5-1	CASSGEGEQFF	TGCGCCAGCAGCGGAGAAGGTGAGCAGTTCTTC
TRBJ2-2	TRBD2	few	TRBV7-8	CASSHSFRGDTGELFF	TGTGCCAGCAGCCACAGCTTCCGGGGGGACACCGGGGAGCTGTTTTTT
TRBJ1-5	-	many	TRBV12-5	CASGLVIDGFVYSNQPQHF	TGTGCTAGTGGTTTGGTAATCGACGGATTCGTTTATAGCAATCAGCCCCAGCATTTT
TRBJ1-6	-	-	TRBV3-1/TRBV3-2	CASSQDGVLPLHF	TGTGCCAGCAGCCAAGATGGGGTCTTACCCCTCCACTTT
TRBJ1-5	-	few	TRBV10-3	CATREADEGNQPQHF	TGTGCCACACGGGAGGCGGACGAAGGCAATCAGCCCCAGCATTTT
TRBJ2-7	-	-	TRBV21-1	CASSKETSRYEQYF	TGTGCCAGCAGCAAAGAAACTTCCCGATACGAGCAGTACTTC
TRBJ1-6	-	-	TRBV30	CACQGNKGVALHF	TGTGCCTGCCAGGGGAATAAAGGAGTGGCCCTCCACTTT
TRBJ1-1	TRBD1	once	TRBV10-3	CAISENRGPNTEAFF	TGTGCCATCAGTGAGAACAGGGGGCCTAACACTGAAGCTTTCTTT
TRBJ2-5	-	once	TRBV6-6	CASSYLKNPGGETQYF	TGTGCCAGCAGTTACTTGAAAAACCCAGGGGGGGAGACCCAGTACTTC
TRBJ2-1	-	-	TRBV30	CASTSSTGNEQFF	TGTGCCTCGACTAGTAGCACGGGGAATGAGCAGTTCTTC
TRBJ1-6	-	-	TRBV6-5	CASSPPYRDNSPLHF	TGTGCCAGCAGCCCCCCATACAGGGATAATTCACCCCTCCACTTT
TRBJ2-6	-	-	TRBV18	CASSPSTGGANVLTF	TGTGCCAGCTCACCGTCCACAGGTGGGGCCAACGTCCTGACTTTC
TRBJ2-3	TRBD2	-	TRBV5-1	CASSLTSGGPTDTQYF	TGCGCCAGCAGCTTGACTAGCGGGGGCCCCACAGATACGCAGTATTTT